This T cell receptor (beta chain) is drawn from a study of T cell changes during pregnancy in multiple sclerosis. Clones were read by immunoSEQ multiplex PCR, and TCRdb kept only the in-frame ones, dropping some. Of tens of thousands of clones in the sample, roughly 93% were seen once. This clone has a single count. V was pared by 5 bases and J by 8 bases, with 6 bases of the junction left unmatched. The CDR3 runs 13 residues. CDR1 and CDR2 from the germline V gene are SGHDT and YYEEEE. The receptor was isolated from a female donor in good health, enrolled as a control in a pregnancy study. Specimen: peripheral blood, collected in the second trimester of pregnancy. This chain uses TRBV5-6 with TRBJ2-1; the match to TRBD1 covers 8 bases. The CDR3 loop reads CASRDRVGDEQFF. Written as DNA, the CDR3 is TGTGCCAGCAGGGACAGGGTAGGGGATGAGCAGTTCTTC.